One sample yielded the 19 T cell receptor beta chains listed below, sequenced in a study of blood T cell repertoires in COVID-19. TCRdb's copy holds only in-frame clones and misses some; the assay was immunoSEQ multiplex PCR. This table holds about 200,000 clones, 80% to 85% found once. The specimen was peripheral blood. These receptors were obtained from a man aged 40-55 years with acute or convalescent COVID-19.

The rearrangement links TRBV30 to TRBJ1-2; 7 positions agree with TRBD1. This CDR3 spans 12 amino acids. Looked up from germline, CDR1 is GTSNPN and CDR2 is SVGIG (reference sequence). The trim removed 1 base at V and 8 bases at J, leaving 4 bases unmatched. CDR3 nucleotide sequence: TGTGCCTGGAGTGAGCCAGGGGGAGGCTACACCTTC. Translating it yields CAWSEPGGGYTF.

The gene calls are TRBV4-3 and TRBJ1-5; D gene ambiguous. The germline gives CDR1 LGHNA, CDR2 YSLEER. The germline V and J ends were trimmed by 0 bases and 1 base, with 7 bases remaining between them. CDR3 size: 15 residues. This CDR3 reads CASSQDKASNQPQHF. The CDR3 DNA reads TGCGCCAGCAGCCAAGATAAAGCCAGCAATCAGCCCCAGCATTTT.

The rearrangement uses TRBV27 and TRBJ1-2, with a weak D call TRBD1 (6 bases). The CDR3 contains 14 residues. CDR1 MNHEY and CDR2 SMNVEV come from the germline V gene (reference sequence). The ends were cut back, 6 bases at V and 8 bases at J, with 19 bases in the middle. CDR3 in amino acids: CASRRTGITRGYTF. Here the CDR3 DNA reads TGTGCCAGCAGGAGAACAGGGATTACTAGGGGCTACACCTTC.

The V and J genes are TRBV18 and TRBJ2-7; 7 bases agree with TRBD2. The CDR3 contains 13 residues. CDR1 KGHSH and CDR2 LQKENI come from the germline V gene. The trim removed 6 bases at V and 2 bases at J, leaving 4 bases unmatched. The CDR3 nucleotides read TGTGCCAGCTCGACGGGAGGCACCTACGAGCAGTACTTC. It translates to CASSTGGTYEQYF.

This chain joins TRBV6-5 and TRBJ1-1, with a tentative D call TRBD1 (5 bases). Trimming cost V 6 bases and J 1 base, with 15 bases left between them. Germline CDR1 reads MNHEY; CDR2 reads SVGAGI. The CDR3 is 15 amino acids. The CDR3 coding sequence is TGTGCCAGCAGATCAACCTCAAGGGGGAACACTGAAGCTTTCTTT. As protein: CASRSTSRGNTEAFF.

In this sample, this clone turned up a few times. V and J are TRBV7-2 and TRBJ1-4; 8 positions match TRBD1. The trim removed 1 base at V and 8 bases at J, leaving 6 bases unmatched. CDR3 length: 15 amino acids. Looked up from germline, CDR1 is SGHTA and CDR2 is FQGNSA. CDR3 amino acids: CASSLEGQGGEKLFF. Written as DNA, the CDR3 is TGTGCCAGCAGCTTAGAAGGACAGGGCGGGGAAAAACTGTTTTTT.

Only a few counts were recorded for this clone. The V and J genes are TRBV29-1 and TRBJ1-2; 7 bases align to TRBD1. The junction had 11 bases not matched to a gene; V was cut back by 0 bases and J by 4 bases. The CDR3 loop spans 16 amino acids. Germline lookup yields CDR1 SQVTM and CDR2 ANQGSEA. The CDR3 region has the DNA TGCAGCGTTGAAGATGGTGGGGACAGTTTCACCTATGGCTACACCTTC. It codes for CSVEDGGDSFTYGYTF. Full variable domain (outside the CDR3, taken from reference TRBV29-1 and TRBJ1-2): SAVISQKPSRDICQRGTSLTIQCQVDSQVTMMFWYRQQPGQSLTLIATANQGSEATYESGFVIDKFPISRPNLTFSTLTVSNMSPEDSSIYLCSVEDGGDSFTYGYTFGSGTRLTVV.

The CDR3 loop reads CASGLVGGNEAFF. CDR3 in DNA: TGTGCTAGTGGTTTGGTCGGGGGGAATGAAGCTTTCTTT. The V call is TRBV12-5, the J call TRBJ1-1; weak D call: TRBD1 (5 bases). V was shortened by 0 bases and J by 7 bases, with 9 bases between the two germline ends. Looked up from germline, CDR1 is LGHNT and CDR2 is FRNRAP. This CDR3 comprises 13 residues.

CDR3 sequence (DNA): TGTGCCAGCAGTTCAAGGACAGACCTTGACTCCTACAATGAGCAGTTCTTC. This sequence encodes CASSSRTDLDSYNEQFF. The V call is TRBV28, the J call TRBJ2-1; tentative D call: TRBD1 (6 bases). Deletions cut 4 bases from V and 0 bases from J, with 16 bases between. The germline V gene encodes CDR1 MDHEN and CDR2 SYDVKM. The CDR3 sequence is 17 residues long.

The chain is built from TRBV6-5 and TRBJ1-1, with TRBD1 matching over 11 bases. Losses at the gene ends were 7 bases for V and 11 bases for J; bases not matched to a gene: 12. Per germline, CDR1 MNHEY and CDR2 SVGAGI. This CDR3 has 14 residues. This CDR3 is CASTWDRGTRWAFF. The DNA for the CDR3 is TGTGCCAGCACCTGGGACAGGGGGACCAGATGGGCTTTCTTT.

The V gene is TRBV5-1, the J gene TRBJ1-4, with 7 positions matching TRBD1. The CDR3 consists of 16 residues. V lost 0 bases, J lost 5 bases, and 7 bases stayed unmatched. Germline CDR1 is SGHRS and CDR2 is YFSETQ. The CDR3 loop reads CASSLVSGQTNEKLFF. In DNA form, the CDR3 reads TGCGCCAGCAGCTTGGTGTCGGGACAGACAAATGAAAAACTGTTTTTT.

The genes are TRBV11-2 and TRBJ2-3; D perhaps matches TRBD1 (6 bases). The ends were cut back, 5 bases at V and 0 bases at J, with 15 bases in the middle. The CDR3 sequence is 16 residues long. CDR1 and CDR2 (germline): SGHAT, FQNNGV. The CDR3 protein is CASSLLDRLSTDTQYF. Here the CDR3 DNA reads TGTGCCAGCAGCCTTTTAGACAGGCTAAGCACAGATACGCAGTATTTT.

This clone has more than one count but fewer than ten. CDR3 coding DNA: TGTGCCAGCAGCCAAGGGGGGGTGACCTCCGATACGCAGTATTTT. Translation: CASSQGGVTSDTQYF. The rearrangement uses TRBV3-1 (or the pseudogene TRBV3-2) and TRBJ2-3, with a weak D call TRBD2 (6 bases). CDR1 and CDR2 (germline): LGHDT, YNNKEL (reference sequence). Trimming shortened V by 1 base and J by 6 bases, and 14 bases separated the two germline ends. The CDR3 sequence is 15 residues long.

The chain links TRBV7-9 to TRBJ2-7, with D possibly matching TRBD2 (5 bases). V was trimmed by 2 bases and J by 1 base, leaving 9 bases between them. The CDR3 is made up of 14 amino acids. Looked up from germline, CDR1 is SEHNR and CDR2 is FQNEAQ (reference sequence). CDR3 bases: TGTGCCAGCAGCTTAATAGCGAATTCCTACGAGCAGTACTTC. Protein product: CASSLIANSYEQYF.

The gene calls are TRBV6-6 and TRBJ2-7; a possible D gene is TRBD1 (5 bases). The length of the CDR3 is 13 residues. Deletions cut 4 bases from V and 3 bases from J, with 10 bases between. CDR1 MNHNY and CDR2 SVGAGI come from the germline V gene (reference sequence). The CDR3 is CASSLDRIYEQYF. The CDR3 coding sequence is TGTGCCAGCAGTTTAGACAGAATCTACGAGCAGTACTTC.

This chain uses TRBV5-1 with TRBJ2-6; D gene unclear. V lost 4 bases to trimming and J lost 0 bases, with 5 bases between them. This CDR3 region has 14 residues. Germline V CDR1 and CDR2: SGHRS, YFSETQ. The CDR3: CASSPNSGANVLTF. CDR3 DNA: TGCGCCAGCAGCCCCAACTCTGGGGCCAACGTCCTGACTTTC.

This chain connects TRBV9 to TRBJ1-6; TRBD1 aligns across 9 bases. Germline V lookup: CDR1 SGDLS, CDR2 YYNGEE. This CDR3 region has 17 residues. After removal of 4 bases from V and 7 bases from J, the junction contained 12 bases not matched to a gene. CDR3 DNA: TGTGCCAGCAGCCGGAGGGGGACAGGGAGGTTAAATTCACCCCTCCACTTT. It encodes CASSRRGTGRLNSPLHF. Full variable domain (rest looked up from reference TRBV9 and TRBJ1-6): DSGVTQTPKHLITATGQRVTLRCSPRSGDLSVYWYQQSLDQGLQFLIQYYNGEERAKGNILERFSAQQFPDLHSELNLSSLELGDSALYFCASSRRGTGRLNSPLHFGNGTRLTVT.

DNA of the CDR3: TGTGCCAGCAGCTTAAACCAGCGGACTGGGGCCAACGTCCTGACTTTC. Amino acid sequence: CASSLNQRTGANVLTF. This chain joins TRBV7-9 and TRBJ2-6; tentative D call: TRBD2 (5 bases). Germline CDR1 reads SEHNR; CDR2 reads FQNEAQ (reference sequence). CDR3 size: 16 residues. Trimming shortened V by 2 bases and J by 2 bases, and 10 bases separated the two germline ends. The complete variable domain, with remaining parts taken from reference TRBV7-9 and TRBJ2-6, reads DTGVSQNPRHKITKRGQNVTFRCDPISEHNRLYWYRQTLGQGPEFLTYFQNEAQLEKSRLLSDRFSAERPKGSFSTLEIQRTEQGDSAMYLCASSLNQRTGANVLTFGAGSRLTVL.

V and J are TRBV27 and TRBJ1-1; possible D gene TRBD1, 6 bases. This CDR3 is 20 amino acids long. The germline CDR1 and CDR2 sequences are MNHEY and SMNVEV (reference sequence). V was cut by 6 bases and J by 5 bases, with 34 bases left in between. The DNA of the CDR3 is TGTGCCAGCAGGGAAAAGGCCGGGGACACCGTAAAGGGGCTGTGGACTGAAGCTTTCTTT. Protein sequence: CASREKAGDTVKGLWTEAFF.